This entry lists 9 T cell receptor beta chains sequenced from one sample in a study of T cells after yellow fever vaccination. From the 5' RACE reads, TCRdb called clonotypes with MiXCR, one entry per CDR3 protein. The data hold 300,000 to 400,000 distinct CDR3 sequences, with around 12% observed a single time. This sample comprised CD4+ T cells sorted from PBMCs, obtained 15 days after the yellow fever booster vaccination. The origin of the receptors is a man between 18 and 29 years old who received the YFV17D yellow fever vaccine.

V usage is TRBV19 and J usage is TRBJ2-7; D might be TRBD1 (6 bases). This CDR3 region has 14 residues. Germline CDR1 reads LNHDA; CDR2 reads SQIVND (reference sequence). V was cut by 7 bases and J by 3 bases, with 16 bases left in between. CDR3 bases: TGTGCCAGTAAAGAGAGTATACAGGGCTACGAGCAGTACTTC. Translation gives CASKESIQGYEQYF. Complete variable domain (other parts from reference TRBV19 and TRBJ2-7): DGGITQSPKYLFRKEGQNVTLSCEQNLNHDAMYWYRQDPGQGLRLIYYSQIVNDFQKGDIAEGYSVSREKKESFPLTVTSAQKNPTAFYLCASKESIQGYEQYFGPGTRLTVT.

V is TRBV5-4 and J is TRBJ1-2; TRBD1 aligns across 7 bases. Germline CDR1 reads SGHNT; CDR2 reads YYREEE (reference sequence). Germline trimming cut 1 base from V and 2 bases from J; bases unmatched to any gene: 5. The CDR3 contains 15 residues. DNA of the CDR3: TGTGCCAGCAGCTTGAATTCGGGACAGAACTATGGCTACACCTTC. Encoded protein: CASSLNSGQNYGYTF.

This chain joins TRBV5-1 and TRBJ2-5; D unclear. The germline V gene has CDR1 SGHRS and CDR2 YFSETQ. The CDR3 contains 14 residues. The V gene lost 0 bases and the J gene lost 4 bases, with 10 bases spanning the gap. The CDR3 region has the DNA TGCGCCAGCAGCTTGGGGCAGCCAGGAGAGACCCAGTACTTC. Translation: CASSLGQPGETQYF.

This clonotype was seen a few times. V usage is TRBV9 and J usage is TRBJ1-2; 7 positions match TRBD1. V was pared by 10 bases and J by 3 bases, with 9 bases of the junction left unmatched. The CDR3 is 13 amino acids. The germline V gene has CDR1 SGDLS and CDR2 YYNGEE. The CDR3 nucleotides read TGTGCCCAGGACAGGCTGATTGACTATGGCTACACCTTC. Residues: CAQDRLIDYGYTF.

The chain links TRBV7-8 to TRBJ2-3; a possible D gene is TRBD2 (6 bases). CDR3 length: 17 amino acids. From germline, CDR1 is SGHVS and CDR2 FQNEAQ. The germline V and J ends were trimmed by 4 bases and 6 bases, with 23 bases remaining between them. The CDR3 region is CASSSLGGGTSRDTQYF. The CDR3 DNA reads TGTGCCAGCAGCTCCCTTGGAGGCGGGACGAGCCGGGATACGCAGTATTTT.

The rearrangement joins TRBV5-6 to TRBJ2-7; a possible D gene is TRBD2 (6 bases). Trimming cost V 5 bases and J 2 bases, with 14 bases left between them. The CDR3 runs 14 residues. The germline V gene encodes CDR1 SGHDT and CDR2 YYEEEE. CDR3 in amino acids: CASRHGGGAYEQYV. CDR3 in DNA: TGTGCCAGCAGGCACGGCGGCGGGGCCTACGAGCAGTACGTC.

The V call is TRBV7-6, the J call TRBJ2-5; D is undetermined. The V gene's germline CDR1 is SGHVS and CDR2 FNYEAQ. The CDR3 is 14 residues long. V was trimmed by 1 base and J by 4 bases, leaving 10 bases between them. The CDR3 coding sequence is TGTGCCAGCAGCTTAGAGGCAGATGGAGAGACCCAGTACTTC. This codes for CASSLEADGETQYF.

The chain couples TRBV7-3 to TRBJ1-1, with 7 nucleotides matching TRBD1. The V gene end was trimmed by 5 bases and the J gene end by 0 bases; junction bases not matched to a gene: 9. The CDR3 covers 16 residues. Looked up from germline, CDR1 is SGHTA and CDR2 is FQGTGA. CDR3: CASSRGTEHLNTEAFF. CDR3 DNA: TGTGCCAGCAGCCGTGGGACAGAACACTTGAACACTGAAGCTTTCTTT.

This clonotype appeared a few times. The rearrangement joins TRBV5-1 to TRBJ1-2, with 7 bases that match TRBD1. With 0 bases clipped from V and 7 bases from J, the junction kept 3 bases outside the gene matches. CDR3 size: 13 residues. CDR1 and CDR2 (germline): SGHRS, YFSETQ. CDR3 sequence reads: CASSLGDSGGYTF. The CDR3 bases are TGCGCCAGCAGCTTGGGGGACAGTGGTGGCTACACCTTC.